This T cell receptor (beta chain) was sequenced in a study of blood T cells in healthy people across ages. Study as a whole: When template switching was applied, about one barcoded beta molecule was captured per two T cells. Whole-study results and caveats: Age brought a roughly linear fall in TCR beta diversity measured per million T cells. Researchers deemed the diversity estimates from one million T cells underestimates.

CDR1 DFQATT and CDR2 SNEGSKA come from the germline V gene (reference sequence). The CDR3 runs to 15 residues. Trimming removed 3 bases from V and 5 bases from J, with 14 bases in between. Primers used in a second PCR of roughly 6 to 12 cycles were a sample-barcoded 5' primer and a J-beta primer mix. TCRdb independently ran MiXCR on the 5' RACE reads; one entry per CDR3 protein. The repertoire holds around 1.5 million distinct CDR3 sequences, with approximately 63% as singletons. This clonotype was counted a few times. Antigen: not known. The sequencing input was blood. This chain uses TRBV20-1 with TRBJ1-6, with a weak D call TRBD1 (6 bases). This clonotype was sampled from a man aged 18 to 30 in good health. CDR3 sequence (DNA): TGCAGTGCTAGTTTCCCAGGGGCAGATAATTCACCCCTCCACTTT. Its translation is CSASFPGADNSPLHF.